Below are 22 T cell receptor beta chains sequenced from a single sample in a study of regulatory T cells in long-lasting Graves disease (dated by TCRdb to 2020 to 2023). Taken with the paper, the label for time point translates to: newly diagnosed GD, antithyroid drugs for less than 3 months. For both TCR sequencing and RNA sequencing, RNA was extracted from PBMCs in TRIzol. Receptors were amplified or captured by multiplex PCR. Instrument used: Illumina HiSeq 4000. CDR3 regions were amplified by Arm-PCR with iRepertoire HTBI primers to construct TCR beta libraries. TCRdb ran its own pipeline on the public reads, namely fastp trimming at Q25 and MiXCR clone calling, and kept in-frame beta chains. One record per CDR3 amino acid sequence lists the most common genes and DNA. Present in this sample are over 450,000 distinct CDR3 sequences, around 12% of which were seen just once. Over 7% of the sample comes from the top ten.

This sample also appeared in a second study, on T cells in Graves' hyperthyroidism and ophthalmopathy.

Sequencing used peripheral blood mononuclear cells (PBMCs), obtained at new diagnosis, from a patient treated with antithyroid drugs. All receptors derive from a woman aged 30 to 39 with Graves disease. Donor details come from another sample of the same person, matched by shared clones.

This clonotype was detected only a few times. A read error is possible here, since a much larger clone lies one base away. The chain carries TRBV7-6 and TRBJ1-3; D call uncertain. V dropped 2 bases and J dropped 2 bases, with 1 base sitting between them. Germline V gives CDR1 SGHVS, CDR2 FNYEAQ. The CDR3 covers 12 residues. CDR3 protein: CASSLTGNTIYF. CDR3 sequence (DNA): TGTGCCAGCAGCTTAACTGGAAACACCATATATTTT.

This clonotype appeared a few times. The CDR3 sequence is CASSNRQGSNTEAFF. DNA of the CDR3: TGTGCCAGCAGCAACAGACAGGGATCAAACACTGAAGCTTTCTTT. This chain connects TRBV5-5 to TRBJ1-1, with 7 bases lining up with TRBD1. The germline V gene has CDR1 SGHKS and CDR2 YYEKEE (reference sequence). The CDR3 contains 15 residues. V shed 4 bases and J 2 bases; nucleotides not matched to a gene: 8. Looking up the rest from reference TRBV5-5 and TRBJ1-1 gives the full variable domain: DAGVTQSPTHLIKTRGQQVTLRCSPISGHKSVSWYQQVLGQGPQFIFQYYEKEERGRGNFPDRFSARQFPNYSSELNVNALLLGDSALYLCASSNRQGSNTEAFFGQGTRLTVV.

Ten or more counts support this clonotype. CDR3 nucleotides: TGTGCCAGCAGCCTGACTAGCGGCCCAACCTACAATGAGCAGTTCTTC. It is translated as CASSLTSGPTYNEQFF. The gene calls are TRBV2 and TRBJ2-1; 9 bases line up with TRBD2. Unmatched junction bases numbered 8, after V lost 6 bases and J lost 2 bases. The CDR3 extends over 16 amino acids. Germline V gives CDR1 SNHLY, CDR2 FYNNEI. The full variable domain, with the rest looked up from reference TRBV2 and TRBJ2-1, is EPEVTQTPSHQVTQMGQEVILRCVPISNHLYFYWYRQILGQKVEFLVSFYNNEISEKSEIFDDQFSVERPDGSNFTLKIRSTKLEDSAMYFCASSLTSGPTYNEQFFGPGTRLTVL.

The CDR3 region is CASSRDPRAGLHEQFF. The CDR3 DNA reads TGTGCCAGCAGCCGTGACCCTAGGGCGGGACTCCATGAGCAGTTCTTC. V is TRBV7-9 and J is TRBJ2-1; tentative D call: TRBD2 (6 bases). The germline V and J ends were trimmed by 5 bases and 8 bases, with 22 bases remaining between them. The CDR3 sequence is 16 residues long. Germline V gene data show CDR1 as SEHNR and CDR2 as FQNEAQ (reference sequence). The variable domain in full, with the rest retrieved from reference TRBV7-9 and TRBJ2-1, is DTGVSQNPRHKITKRGQNVTFRCDPISEHNRLYWYRQTLGQGPEFLTYFQNEAQLEKSRLLSDRFSAERPKGSFSTLEIQRTEQGDSAMYLCASSRDPRAGLHEQFFGPGTRLTVL.

The CDR3 is CASSEFGGDQRNYEQYF. In DNA form, the CDR3 reads TGTGCCAGCAGTGAATTTGGAGGGGATCAGCGGAACTACGAGCAGTACTTC. The chain employs TRBV2 and TRBJ2-7; a possible D gene is TRBD2 (6 bases). Germline V gene sequence: CDR1 SNHLY, CDR2 FYNNEI. This CDR3 is 17 amino acids long. V was cut by 2 bases and J by 3 bases, with 20 bases left in between.

This clonotype was seen ten or more times. The chain employs TRBV24-1 and TRBJ2-1, with a possible D match to TRBD1 (5 bases). The CDR3 is made up of 14 amino acids. Looked up from germline, CDR1 is KGHDR and CDR2 is SFDVKD. Trimming shortened V by 0 bases and J by 7 bases, and 9 bases separated the two germline ends. The chain's CDR3 is CATSDLSSGNEQFF. DNA of the CDR3: TGTGCCACCAGTGATTTGTCCTCAGGGAATGAGCAGTTCTTC.

A few counts support this clonotype. The V call is TRBV14, the J call TRBJ1-5; D not certain. The CDR3 has 18 residues. The V and J ends lost 8 bases and 2 bases respectively, with 25 bases between them. Germline CDR1 and CDR2: SGHDN and FVKESK. CDR3 nucleotide sequence: TGTGCCAGCGCGAACCCCACAAAAACTCGTAGGGGCAATCAGCCCCAGCATTTT. Protein: CASANPTKTRRGNQPQHF.

This clonotype was counted many times. The V gene is TRBV28, the J gene TRBJ2-1; D may correspond to TRBD1 or TRBD2 (5 bases each). With 6 bases removed from V and 2 bases from J, the gap between germline ends came to 14 bases. Looked up from germline, CDR1 is MDHEN and CDR2 is SYDVKM. The CDR3 length is 15 residues. The CDR3 nucleotides are TGTGCCAGCAGGAGAGGGGCGGGCCCCTACAATGAGCAGTTCTTC. Amino acids: CASRRGAGPYNEQFF.

A remark on this clonotype: One base away lies a much larger clone, so this may be a sequencing read error. The chain links TRBV11-2 to TRBJ2-1; 8 nucleotides line up with TRBD2. Germline CDR1 and CDR2: SGHAT and FQNNGV. The CDR3 totals 16 residues. The ends lost 5 bases at V and 6 bases at J; junction bases unmatched: 12. As DNA, the CDR3 is TGTGCCAGCAGCCCCGGGGGGGGGGTCCCCTGCAATGAGCAGTTCTTC. Protein sequence: CASSPGGGVPCNEQFF.

There are many counts of this clonotype. The V and J genes are TRBV2 and TRBJ2-1; D is unclear. Trimming removed 8 bases at V and 2 bases at J, with 13 bases between. The germline V gene has CDR1 SNHLY and CDR2 FYNNEI. The CDR3 runs to 14 residues. The CDR3 sequence: CASGVEQPYNEQFF. The CDR3 coding sequence is TGTGCCAGCGGTGTAGAGCAGCCCTACAATGAGCAGTTCTTC. Filled out from reference TRBV2 and TRBJ2-1, the complete variable domain reads EPEVTQTPSHQVTQMGQEVILRCVPISNHLYFYWYRQILGQKVEFLVSFYNNEISEKSEIFDDQFSVERPDGSNFTLKIRSTKLEDSAMYFCASGVEQPYNEQFFGPGTRLTVL.

A word on this clonotype: Since a much larger clone is just one base distant, this may be a read error. This chain connects TRBV5-1 to TRBJ1-1; D gene ambiguous. The ends were cut back, 2 bases at V and 5 bases at J, with 16 bases in the middle. Germline loops: CDR1 SGHRS, CDR2 YFSETQ. The CDR3 has 15 amino acids. CDR3 amino acids: CASSLFVSRKTEAFF. CDR3 DNA sequence: TGCGCCAGCAGCTTATTTGTCAGCCGGAAAACTGAAGCTTTCTTT.

V gene TRBV19 combines with J gene TRBJ1-4; no reliable D call. Trimming took 6 bases from V and 8 from J, leaving 16 bases between them. Germline-derived CDR1 and CDR2 are LNHDA and SQIVND (reference sequence). The CDR3 runs to 14 residues. The DNA of the CDR3 is TGTGCCAGTAGGGGTACCCAGGCCGGCGAAAAACTGTTTTTT. This sequence encodes CASRGTQAGEKLFF.

This chain uses TRBV19 with TRBJ2-2; D unclear. This CDR3 has 13 amino acids. CDR1 is LNHDA and CDR2 is SQIVND in the germline V gene (reference sequence). The germline V and J ends were trimmed by 0 bases and 6 bases, with 5 bases remaining between them. DNA of the CDR3: TGTGCCAGTAGTATAGAGGGTCCCGGGGAGCTGTTTTTT. Translated: CASSIEGPGELFF.

This clonotype has a count of ten or more. The CDR3 coding sequence is TGTGCCAGCAGTTCGAAGCCGGGACTAGCGGGAGACGAGCAGTACTTC. Amino acid sequence: CASSSKPGLAGDEQYF. This chain links TRBV27 with TRBJ2-7, with 14 bases matching TRBD2. The CDR3 runs 16 residues. Germline trimming cut 4 bases from V and 5 bases from J; bases unmatched to any gene: 7. Germline-derived CDR1 and CDR2 are MNHEY and SMNVEV (reference sequence).

This clonotype was counted many times. The chain links TRBV7-2 to TRBJ2-1; 9 bases match TRBD2. The germline V gene has CDR1 SGHTA and CDR2 FQGNSA. Germline trimming cut 1 base from V and 6 bases from J; bases unmatched to any gene: 10. The length of the CDR3 is 17 residues. This CDR3 reads CASSLDSGLAGSNEQFF. The CDR3 region has the DNA TGTGCCAGCAGCTTAGATTCGGGGCTAGCGGGGAGCAATGAGCAGTTCTTC.

This clonotype was seen ten or more times. The chain joins TRBV2 to TRBJ2-1; 8 nucleotides align to TRBD2. With V trimmed by 9 bases and J by 4 bases, 14 bases remained unmatched. The CDR3 covers 16 residues. Germline values: CDR1 SNHLY, CDR2 FYNNEI. The CDR3 protein is CASSLSSGAPYNEQFF. The CDR3 bases are TGTGCCAGTTCCCTCAGTAGCGGGGCCCCTTACAATGAGCAGTTCTTC.

This clonotype was recorded at least ten times. This chain connects TRBV2 to TRBJ2-1; D could derive from TRBD1 or TRBD2 (5 bases each). V was pared by 2 bases and J by 8 bases, with 22 bases between. Germline V lookup: CDR1 SNHLY, CDR2 FYNNEI. This CDR3 contains 17 residues. The CDR3 nucleotides read TGTGCCAGCAGTGAACAGAGTAGCCGGGACGAGTCGGATGAGCAGTTCTTC. This gives the protein CASSEQSSRDESDEQFF.

The table lists this clonotype with a few counts. V gene TRBV7-9 combines with J gene TRBJ2-7; maybe TRBD1 (5 bases). V lost 5 bases and J 2 bases, leaving 16 bases between the germline ends. The germline CDR1 and CDR2 sequences are SEHNR and FQNEAQ (reference sequence). The length of the CDR3 is 15 residues. CDR3 amino acids: CASSPRTKSPYEQYF. The CDR3 DNA reads as TGTGCCAGCAGCCCCCGGACAAAGAGTCCCTACGAGCAGTACTTC.

The V and J genes are TRBV19 and TRBJ1-1; 9 bases agree with TRBD1. CDR3 length: 15 residues. Germline CDR1 LNHDA, CDR2 SQIVND (reference sequence). J lost 6 bases, V lost 4 bases, and 9 bases had no gene match. This chain's CDR3 is CASSRTGGGSAEAFF. The CDR3 bases are TGTGCCAGTAGTAGAACAGGGGGCGGGAGTGCTGAAGCTTTCTTT.

This clonotype was seen repeatedly, ten times or more. The genes are TRBV29-1 and TRBJ2-1; 9 bases are a match to TRBD2. The V gene's germline CDR1 is SQVTM and CDR2 ANQGSEA. Trimming removed 5 bases from V and 5 bases from J; junction bases left unmatched: 7. The CDR3 is made up of 14 amino acids. The CDR3 DNA sequence: TGCAGCGTTCTCCTAGCGGGGATTGACAATGAGCAGTTCTTC. Encoded protein: CSVLLAGIDNEQFF.

This clonotype was counted many times. This sequence joins TRBV30 and TRBJ2-7; D unresolved. This CDR3 spans 13 amino acids. With 0 bases removed from V and 3 bases from J, the gap between germline ends came to 9 bases. Germline V gene sequence: CDR1 GTSNPN, CDR2 SVGIG (reference sequence). CDR3: CAWSVQTNYEQYF. As DNA, the CDR3 is TGTGCCTGGAGTGTTCAGACCAACTACGAGCAGTACTTC.

There are many counts of this clonotype. The gene calls are TRBV2 and TRBJ2-7, with D perhaps being TRBD1 or TRBD2 (5 bases each). V shed 4 bases and J shed 3 bases, with 7 bases lying between them. Germline assignment: CDR1 SNHLY and CDR2 FYNNEI. This CDR3 spans 12 amino acids. In nucleotides, the CDR3 is TGTGCCAGCAGTGGTGGGGGCTACGAGCAGTACTTC. Translated: CASSGGGYEQYF.